Detailed here is one TCR beta chain. The data are from a study of graft-versus-host responses after intestinal transplantation. CDR1 is SGHAT and CDR2 is FQNNGV in the germline V gene. V was trimmed by 3 bases and J by 0 bases, leaving 8 bases between them. The CDR3 covers 14 residues. Assay used: immunoSEQ multiplex PCR; TCRdb lists only in-frame clones, some missing. The sample shows tens of thousands of clones, 89% of them seen only once. The gene calls are TRBV11-2 and TRBJ1-1; D may be TRBD1 (5 bases). Material: PBMCs, obtained around 68 days after intestinal transplantation. The receptor was isolated from a human patient who received an intestinal transplant, so some T cells may come from the graft donor. The CDR3 nucleotides are TGTGCCAGCAGCTTTGGGACGGTGAACACTGAAGCTTTCTTT. Amino acid sequence: CASSFGTVNTEAFF. Full variable domain (remainder filled in from reference TRBV11-2 and TRBJ1-1): EAGVAQSPRYKIIEKRQSVAFWCNPISGHATLYWYQQILGQGPKLLIQFQNNGVVDDSQLPKDRFSAERLKGVDSTLKIQPAKLEDSAVYLCASSFGTVNTEAFFGQGTRLTVV.